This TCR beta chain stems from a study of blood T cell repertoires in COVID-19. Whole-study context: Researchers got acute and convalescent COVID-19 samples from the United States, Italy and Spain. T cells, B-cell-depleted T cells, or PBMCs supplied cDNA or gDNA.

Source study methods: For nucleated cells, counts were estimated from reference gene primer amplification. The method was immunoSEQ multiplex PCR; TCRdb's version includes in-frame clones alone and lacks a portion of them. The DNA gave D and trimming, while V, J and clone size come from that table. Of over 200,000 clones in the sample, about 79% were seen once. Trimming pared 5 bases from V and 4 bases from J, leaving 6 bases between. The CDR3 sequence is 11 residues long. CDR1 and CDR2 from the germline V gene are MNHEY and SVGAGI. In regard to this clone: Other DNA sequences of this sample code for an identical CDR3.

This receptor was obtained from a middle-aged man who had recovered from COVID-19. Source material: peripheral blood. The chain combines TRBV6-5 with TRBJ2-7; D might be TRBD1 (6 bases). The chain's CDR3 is CASSRGYEQYF. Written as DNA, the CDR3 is TGTGCCAGCAGTAGGGGGTACGAGCAGTACTTC.